Described below is a single T cell receptor (beta chain) sequence and its context. No antigen is known for it. CDR1 is ENHRY, CDR2 SYGVKD, per germline. The V end lost 10 bases, the J end lost 0 bases, and 16 bases lay between the germline ends. CDR3 size: 15 residues. Sequenced by immunoSEQ multiplex PCR; TCRdb stores in-frame clones only, minus some. The sample lists some 1.5 million clones; around 95% were seen once. The record originates from a study of shared clonotypes between healthy human individuals. Study overall: Per donor, CD8 memory used one plate, CD8 naive used two, CD4 memory used three and CD4 naive used three.

Overall study findings and caveats: Clonotypes shared by all four donors outscored non-shared clonotypes in generation probability. Among the subsets, naive ones generally showed larger estimated richness than memory ones.

The TCR sequence derives from a man in his thirties or forties in good health. This chain connects TRBV10-3 to TRBJ1-3; D uncertain. The sequenced material came from naive CD4+ T cells sorted from blood. Subset here: CD45RA+ positively selected. The CDR3 coding sequence is TGTGCCACCGGGTCTTTCCTGAGCTCTGGAAACACCATATATTTT. Its translation is CATGSFLSSGNTIYF.